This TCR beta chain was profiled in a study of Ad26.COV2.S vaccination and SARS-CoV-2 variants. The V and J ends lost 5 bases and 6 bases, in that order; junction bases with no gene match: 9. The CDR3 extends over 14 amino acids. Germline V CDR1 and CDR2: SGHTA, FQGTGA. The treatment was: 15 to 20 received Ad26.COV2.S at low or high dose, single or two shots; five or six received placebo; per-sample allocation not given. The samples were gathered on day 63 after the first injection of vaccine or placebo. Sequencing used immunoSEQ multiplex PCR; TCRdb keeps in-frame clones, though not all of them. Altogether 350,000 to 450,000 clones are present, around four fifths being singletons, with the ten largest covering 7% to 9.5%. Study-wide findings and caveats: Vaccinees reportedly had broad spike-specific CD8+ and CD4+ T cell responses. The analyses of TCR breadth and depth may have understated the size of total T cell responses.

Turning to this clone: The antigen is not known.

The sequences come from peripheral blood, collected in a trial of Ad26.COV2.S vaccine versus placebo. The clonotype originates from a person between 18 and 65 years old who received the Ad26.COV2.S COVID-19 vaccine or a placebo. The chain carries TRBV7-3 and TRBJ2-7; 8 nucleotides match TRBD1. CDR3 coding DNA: TGTGCCAGCAGCCCAGGGGGCACAGGCACCGAGCAGTACTTC. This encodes CASSPGGTGTEQYF.